The 21 T cell receptor beta chains in this list originate from one sample, sequenced in a study of read filtering for tumor transcriptome and immune sequencing. This library used roughly 400 ng RNA and molecular barcoded adaptors spanning alpha/delta and beta/gamma chains. TCRdb reprocessed the reads via MiXCR and lists one record per CDR3 protein. Among nearly 60,000 distinct CDR3 sequences, around 12% were seen once, and the ten largest hold around 15%. The sample was a population of CD138-negative cells sorted from bone marrow. The receptors here all came from a donor at least 40 years old with multiple myeloma.

This clonotype was observed many times. The rearrangement links TRBV29-1 to TRBJ2-1; weak D call: TRBD1 (6 bases). The CDR3 length is 17 residues. The germline gives CDR1 SQVTM, CDR2 ANQGSEA. V was shortened by 5 bases and J by 1 base, with 21 bases between the two germline ends. The DNA for the CDR3 is TGCAGCGTTTGGGGACAAAGAGAGGGTGGGTCCTACAATGAGCAGTTCTTC. Translated, it gives CSVWGQREGGSYNEQFF.

In this sample, this clonotype turned up a few times. A far larger clone is one base from this, pointing to a likely read error. This chain uses TRBV7-2 with TRBJ2-1; 16 nucleotides align to TRBD2. This CDR3 spans 16 amino acids. Germline lookup yields CDR1 SGHTA and CDR2 FQGNSA. The CDR3 nucleotides are TGTGCCAGCAGCTCCGGGACTAGCGGGGGGGCGGATGAGCAGCTCTTC. Translated, it gives CASSSGTSGGADEQLF.

This clonotype was seen many times. V and J are TRBV15 and TRBJ1-1, with D maybe TRBD1 (5 bases). This CDR3 contains 14 residues. Looked up from germline, CDR1 is LNHNV and CDR2 is YYDKDF (reference sequence). Trimming cost V 4 bases and J 8 bases, with 17 bases left between them. Written as DNA, the CDR3 is TGTGCCACCAGCATAACTCAAATGGGGCGCGAAGCTTTCTTT. This translates into CATSITQMGREAFF.

There are many counts of this clonotype. A read error may account for a junction end that differs from germline. J is TRBJ1-1 and V is TRBV6-5; D is unresolved. Germline values: CDR1 MNHEY, CDR2 SVGAGI. This CDR3 contains 11 residues. CDR3 sequence: CASRRDQQVNF. The CDR3 DNA reads as TGTGCCAGCAGACGCGATCAGCAGGTCAATTTT.

In its sample, this clonotype was seen a few times. This chain connects TRBV7-3 to TRBJ1-1; D is ambiguous. From germline, CDR1 is SGHTA and CDR2 FQGTGA. CDR3 length: 13 amino acids. Trimming took 5 bases from V and 1 from J, leaving 8 bases between them. Written as DNA, the CDR3 is TGTGCCAGCAGCCCCCACACGAACACTGAAGCTTTCTTT. This gives the protein CASSPHTNTEAFF.

This clonotype was found many times. This chain links TRBV3-1 with TRBJ1-1; 9 nucleotides match TRBD1. Germline V CDR1 and CDR2: LGHDT, YNNKEL (reference sequence). V shed 4 bases, J shed 4 bases, and the junction held 4 bases outside the gene matches. The CDR3 is 14 residues long. CDR3: CASSPTGGSTEAFF. CDR3 in DNA: TGTGCCAGCAGCCCTACAGGGGGCTCCACTGAAGCTTTCTTT.

To note about this clonotype: Just one base apart from a much larger clone, this may be a read error. The chain combines TRBV20-1 with TRBJ2-1; no firm D call. The CDR3 spans 14 residues. Germline V CDR1 and CDR2: DFQATT, SNEGSKA (reference sequence). For the CDR3, the DNA is TGCAGTGCTATCTCCTCGGAGTCCTACAATGGGCAGTTCTTC. It specifies CSAISSESYNGQFF.

This clonotype was seen at least ten times. The chain couples TRBV20-1 to TRBJ2-5; 16 bases line up with TRBD2. The CDR3 totals 17 residues. V dropped 5 bases and J dropped 2; count of bases not matched to a gene: 8. Per germline, CDR1 DFQATT and CDR2 SNEGSKA (reference sequence). CDR3 DNA: TGCAGTGCTGTCCCGGGACTAGCGGGGGGGCTTCAAGAGACCCAGTACTTC. Encoded protein: CSAVPGLAGGLQETQYF.

As for this clonotype: A far larger clone is just one base off, so this is likely a read error. This chain connects TRBV11-3 to TRBJ2-1, with 7 bases identical to TRBD2. The V gene's germline CDR1 is SGHNT and CDR2 YENEEA. With V trimmed by 4 bases and J by 7 bases, 10 bases remained unmatched. This CDR3 is 15 amino acids long. This CDR3 reads CASSSQEGGRNEQFF. The CDR3 DNA sequence: TGTGCCAGCAGCTCTCAAGAGGGAGGGCGGAATGAGCAGTTCTTC.

There are many counts of this clonotype. A read error may produce the germline difference seen at one junction end. This rearrangement joins TRBV20-1 to TRBJ1-5, with a tentative D call TRBD1 (5 bases). This CDR3 is 14 amino acids long. Germline V gene data show CDR1 as DFQATT and CDR2 as SNEGSKA (reference sequence). The CDR3: CGARDRRGGQPQHF. The CDR3 coding sequence is TGCGGTGCTAGAGATCGGAGGGGAGGTCAGCCCCAGCATTTT.

Only a few counts were recorded for this clonotype. Being one base from a much bigger clone, this may be a read error. This chain links TRBV6-2 or TRBV6-3 with TRBJ2-6, with a weak D call TRBD1 (6 bases). Germline CDR1 is MNHEY and CDR2 is SVGEGT. The CDR3 covers 15 residues. CDR3 protein: CASSYGGSGVNVLTF. CDR3 nucleotides: TGTGCCAGCAGTTACGGGGGCTCTGGGGTCAACGTCCTGACTTTC.

For this clonotype: Since a much larger clone is just one base distant, this may be a read error. J is TRBJ2-1 and V is TRBV12-3 or TRBV12-4, with D unresolved. The CDR3 runs 14 residues. The CDR3 protein is CASSLIPSYNGQFF. Written as DNA, the CDR3 is TGTGCCAGCAGTTTAATCCCCTCCTACAATGGGCAGTTCTTC.

This clonotype was seen many times. The V gene is TRBV29-1, the J gene TRBJ2-7; the match to TRBD1 covers 9 bases. This CDR3 contains 12 residues. In germline, CDR1 is SQVTM, CDR2 ANQGSEA. J lost 2 bases, V lost 7 bases, and 3 bases had no gene match. CDR3 sequence: CSARDRAYEQYF. DNA of the CDR3: TGCAGCGCCCGGGACAGGGCCTACGAGCAGTACTTC.

This clonotype was observed many times. DNA of the CDR3: TGTGCCAGTATAGGGTGGGCCAGGGGGCTTGTTAGCTATGAGCAGTTCTTC. It yields the protein CASIGWARGLVSYEQFF. The gene calls are TRBV19 and TRBJ2-1, with 8 positions matching TRBD1. Trimming at V came to 7 bases and at J to 8 bases, leaving 19 bases not matched to a gene. Germline V gene sequence: CDR1 LNHDA, CDR2 SQIVND (reference sequence). The CDR3 has 17 residues.

V and J are TRBV12-5 and TRBJ2-5; a weak D match, TRBD2 (5 bases). This CDR3 contains 12 residues. The V end was cut by 6 bases, the J end by 5 bases, with 10 bases between. Germline CDR1 LGHNT, CDR2 FRNRAP. The CDR3 loop is CASGPGGETQYF. The DNA for the CDR3 is TGTGCTAGTGGCCCGGGCGGGGAGACCCAGTACTTC.

This clonotype was detected ten times or more. The rearrangement joins TRBV7-3 to TRBJ2-3; maybe TRBD2 (5 bases). The V end was cut by 5 bases, the J end by 1 base, with 10 bases between. This CDR3 is built from 14 residues. Germline lookup yields CDR1 SGHTA and CDR2 FQGTGA. CDR3 sequence (DNA): TGTGCCAGCAGCCCGACCGGGGGCACAGATACGCAGTATTTT. This translates into CASSPTGGTDTQYF.

This clonotype was detected many times. This chain joins TRBV7-3 and TRBJ1-6; D gene ambiguous. The V gene's germline CDR1 is SGHTA and CDR2 FQGTGA. V lost 2 bases and J lost 6, with 11 bases in between. The CDR3 is 15 residues long. The DNA for the CDR3 is TGTGCCAGCAGCTTATGGGCAGTCCCTAATTCACCCCTCCACTTT. Translation: CASSLWAVPNSPLHF.

At least ten counts were recorded for this clonotype. A much larger clone sits a single nucleotide away, making a read error possible. CDR3 in DNA: TGTGCCAGCAGCTTACGGGGCCGGAGCTCCTATAATTCACCCCTCCACTTT. Its translation: CASSLRGRSSYNSPLHF. J is TRBJ1-6 and V is TRBV11-2; perhaps TRBD1 as D (5 bases). CDR3 length: 17 amino acids. CDR1 is SGHAT and CDR2 is FQNNGV in the germline V gene. Trimming took 2 bases from V and 0 from J, leaving 11 bases between them.

This chain links TRBV19 with TRBJ1-5; D unresolved. V lost 3 bases and J lost 3, with 6 bases in between. The germline V gene has CDR1 LNHDA and CDR2 SQIVND (reference sequence). The CDR3 loop spans 13 amino acids. The CDR3 nucleotides are TGTGCCAGTAGTATCAGGTTCAATCAGCCCCAGCATTTT. It is translated as CASSIRFNQPQHF.

Turning to this clonotype: This may be a read error, as it is one base from a much larger clone. V gene TRBV7-3 combines with J gene TRBJ2-1, with D perhaps TRBD2 (7 bases). The ends were cut back, 8 bases at V and 2 bases at J, with 10 bases in the middle. There are 13 residues in the CDR3. Germline V gene data show CDR1 as SGHTA and CDR2 as FQGTGA. The CDR3: CASWGGPYNEQFF. CDR3 in DNA: TGTGCCAGCTGGGGGGGGCCCTACAATGAGCAGTTCTTC.

This clonotype was seen many times. The V call is TRBV19, the J call TRBJ2-2; unclear D gene. Germline lookup yields CDR1 LNHDA and CDR2 SQIVND (reference sequence). This CDR3 is built from 16 residues. Deletions cut 4 bases from V and 5 bases from J, with 17 bases between. Written as DNA, the CDR3 is TGTGCCAGTAGTACTCACAATCCTCTTGGAACCGGGGAGCTGTTTTTT. Its translation: CASSTHNPLGTGELFF. Full variable domain (remainder filled in from reference TRBV19 and TRBJ2-2): DGGITQSPKYLFRKEGQNVTLSCEQNLNHDAMYWYRQDPGQGLRLIYYSQIVNDFQKGDIAEGYSVSREKKESFPLTVTSAQKNPTAFYLCASSTHNPLGTGELFFGEGSRLTVL.